This entry lists 20 T cell receptor beta chains sequenced from one sample in a study of regulatory T cells in long-lasting Graves disease (dated by TCRdb to 2020 to 2023). Per the publication, the time point label means: persistent/refractory GD, antithyroid drugs over 5 years with positive TRAb. For both TCR sequencing and RNA sequencing, RNA was extracted from PBMCs in TRIzol. The library came from multiplex PCR. The instrument was an Illumina HiSeq 4000. TCR beta libraries were built with iRepertoire HTBI primers and Arm-PCR amplification of CDR3 regions. TCRdb applied fastp at Q25 and MiXCR to the public reads, then kept only in-frame beta chains. Every entry covers one CDR3 protein and lists the most common genes and DNA from its rows. This sample is represented by about 470,000 distinct CDR3 sequences; roughly 20% of them were singletons. 7.8% of the sample rests with the top ten. The source material was peripheral blood mononuclear cells (PBMCs), sampled when the disease was refractory, from a patient treated with antithyroid drugs. These receptors came from a female donor with Graves disease.

This clonotype was observed a few times. The V and J genes are TRBV29-1 and TRBJ1-1, with D unresolved. The ends were cut back, 7 bases at V and 8 bases at J, with 17 bases in the middle. The germline CDR1 and CDR2 sequences are SQVTM and ANQGSEA. This CDR3 spans 12 amino acids. Here the CDR3 DNA reads TGCAGCGGGCGGCAGTCAGTCACCGAAGCTTTCTTT. Translating gives CSGRQSVTEAFF.

Remarks on this clonotype: At one boundary the junction diverges from the germline segment, which might be a read error. The chain uses TRBV13 and TRBJ1-3, with unresolved D. The CDR3 has 15 amino acids. Germline CDR1 is PRHDT and CDR2 is FYEKMQ (reference sequence). The DNA for the CDR3 is TGTACCAGCAGCTTAGTTGGCCTGGCTGGAAACACCATATATTTT. Residues: CTSSLVGLAGNTIYF.

J is TRBJ2-2 and V is TRBV9, with 11 bases fitting TRBD1. The germline gives CDR1 SGDLS, CDR2 YYNGEE. V trimming: 3 bases; J trimming: 5 bases; junction bases outside the gene matches: 3. CDR3 length: 15 amino acids. The CDR3 DNA follows: TGTGCCAGCAGCGGTGGGACAGGGGGGACCGGGGAGCTGTTTTTT. It translates to CASSGGTGGTGELFF.

This clonotype was seen a handful of times. The chain carries TRBV5-8 and TRBJ1-1; D unclear. V was pared by 1 base and J by 2 bases, with 9 bases between. Germline values: CDR1 SGHTS, CDR2 YDEGEE. The CDR3 is 14 residues long. The CDR3 DNA sequence: TGTGCCAGCAGCTTGCCAGATATTAACACTGAAGCTTTCTTT. It yields the protein CASSLPDINTEAFF.

The V and J genes are TRBV7-9 and TRBJ1-4, with D possibly matching TRBD1 (5 bases). The CDR3 is made up of 14 amino acids. Looked up from germline, CDR1 is SEHNR and CDR2 is FQNEAQ (reference sequence). The V end was cut by 7 bases, the J end by 3 bases, with 12 bases between. The CDR3 DNA reads TGTGCCAGCAATCGACGAGGGGCTAATGAAAAACTGTTTTTT. Protein sequence: CASNRRGANEKLFF.

This clonotype was counted many times. The chain links TRBV6-2 or TRBV6-3 to TRBJ1-4; D perhaps matches TRBD1 (6 bases). CDR1 is MNHEY, CDR2 SVGEGT, per germline. The CDR3 has 16 residues. Trimming pared 6 bases from V and 8 bases from J, leaving 22 bases between. The CDR3 DNA reads as TGTGCCAGCAGCTTGGAAAAACAGGGACCCCTGGAAAAACTGTTTTTT. Protein product: CASSLEKQGPLEKLFF.

This chain links TRBV19 with TRBJ1-1, with D maybe TRBD1 (5 bases). The CDR3 is 15 residues long. The V end was cut by 6 bases, the J end by 3 bases, with 17 bases between. CDR1 is LNHDA, CDR2 SQIVND, per germline (reference sequence). The CDR3 DNA follows: TGTGCCAGTAGCTTACCTCAGGGTACTTACACTGAAGCTTTCTTT. It codes for CASSLPQGTYTEAFF.

V usage is TRBV7-9 and J usage is TRBJ1-2; D gene ambiguous. V was clipped by 11 bases and J by 4 bases, with 17 bases between them. CDR1 and CDR2 from the germline V gene are SEHNR and FQNEAQ (reference sequence). This CDR3 region has 13 residues. In nucleotides, the CDR3 is TGTGCCTGCCTCGTTGGACCGCCCTATGGCTACACCTTC. It codes for CACLVGPPYGYTF.

This clonotype was detected a few times. J is TRBJ2-7 and V is TRBV25-1; D unclear. V dropped 5 bases and J dropped 0 bases, with 11 bases sitting between them. This CDR3 region has 14 residues. The germline CDR1 and CDR2 sequences are MGHDK and SYGVNS. The CDR3, as DNA: TGTGCCAGCAGTATTGAGAAGGGCTCCTACGAGCAGTACTTC. Amino acids: CASSIEKGSYEQYF.

There are many counts of this clonotype. This chain links TRBV7-2 with TRBJ2-7; D might be TRBD1 (6 bases). From germline, CDR1 is SGHTA and CDR2 FQGNSA. CDR3 length: 14 residues. Trimming stripped 4 bases from V and 2 bases from J, with 12 bases between. DNA for the CDR3: TGTGCCAGCAGCTGGCCGGGACACACCTACGAGCAGTACTTC. Its translation: CASSWPGHTYEQYF.

This clonotype appeared many times. The chain has TRBV11-2 and TRBJ1-2; 11 bases agree with TRBD1. This CDR3 comprises 16 residues. The junction had 10 bases not matched to a gene; V was cut back by 6 bases and J by 4 bases. Germline V gene sequence: CDR1 SGHAT, CDR2 FQNNGV. CDR3 DNA: TGTGCCAGCAGTCCCCTTCCGGGACAGGGGGTCTATGGCTACACCTTC. This translates into CASSPLPGQGVYGYTF.

With regard to this clonotype: A far more abundant clone sits one base away, making this likely a read error. This chain uses TRBV6-2 or TRBV6-3 with TRBJ2-3; D assignment may be TRBD1 or TRBD2 (5 bases each). Germline V gene sequence: CDR1 MNHEY, CDR2 SVGEGT. This CDR3 is 15 amino acids long. The V gene lost 5 bases and the J gene lost 0 bases, with 12 bases spanning the gap. The chain's CDR3 is CASSDHGDSTDTQYF. DNA of the CDR3: TGTGCCAGCAGTGATCACGGGGACAGCACAGATACGCAGTATTTT.

The chain has TRBV4-1 and TRBJ1-2; 8 nucleotides align to TRBD1. The J segment lost 7 bases and the V segment lost 4 bases, leaving 11 bases of the junction unmatched. CDR1 and CDR2 (germline): MGHRA, YSYEKL. This CDR3 is 15 amino acids long. The CDR3: CASSLSGGRTVGYTF. The CDR3 DNA reads TGCGCCAGCAGCCTTTCAGGGGGCAGGACTGTTGGCTACACCTTC.

This chain links TRBV11-2 with TRBJ1-5; D gene unclear. Trimming stripped 0 bases from V and 6 bases from J, with 6 bases between. The CDR3 loop spans 13 amino acids. Germline V gene data show CDR1 as SGHAT and CDR2 as FQNNGV. Here the CDR3 reads CASSLDVSQPQHF. The CDR3 nucleotides read TGTGCCAGCAGCTTAGATGTATCTCAGCCCCAGCATTTT.

This clonotype was seen many times. J is TRBJ2-7 and V is TRBV20-1, with TRBD2 matching 16 bases. Looked up from germline, CDR1 is DFQATT and CDR2 is SNEGSKA (reference sequence). The junction had 12 bases not matched to a gene; V was cut back by 5 bases and J by 5 bases. This CDR3 contains 17 residues. The CDR3 region is CSARPGLAGGPSDEQYF. The CDR3 nucleotides are TGCAGTGCTCGGCCGGGACTAGCGGGAGGGCCCTCGGACGAGCAGTACTTC.

The chain links TRBV5-5 to TRBJ2-5; 7 nucleotides align to TRBD1. The CDR3 runs 15 residues. Per the germline V gene, CDR1 is SGHKS and CDR2 is YYEKEE (reference sequence). V lost 0 bases and J lost 6; bases outside the gene matches: 8. The CDR3 DNA follows: TGTGCCAGCAGCTTGGAACAGGGGCCTCTGCAGACCCAGTACTTC. Residues: CASSLEQGPLQTQYF. The variable domain in full, with the rest retrieved from reference TRBV5-5 and TRBJ2-5, is DAGVTQSPTHLIKTRGQQVTLRCSPISGHKSVSWYQQVLGQGPQFIFQYYEKEERGRGNFPDRFSARQFPNYSSELNVNALLLGDSALYLCASSLEQGPLQTQYFGPGTRLLVL.

This clonotype came up a few times. The chain uses TRBV20-1 and TRBJ1-1; 9 bases map to TRBD1. The CDR3 extends over 14 amino acids. V gave up 6 bases and J gave up 1 base; unmatched junction bases: 6. Germline CDR1 and CDR2: DFQATT and SNEGSKA (reference sequence). The CDR3 loop is CSANGQGRNTEAFF. CDR3 coding DNA: TGCAGTGCAAACGGACAGGGGCGGAACACTGAAGCTTTCTTT.

V usage is TRBV28 and J usage is TRBJ2-7; TRBD1 aligns across 11 bases. Germline loops: CDR1 MDHEN, CDR2 SYDVKM. The CDR3 consists of 15 residues. The ends lost 3 bases at V and 6 bases at J; junction bases unmatched: 7. The CDR3 DNA is TGTGCCAGCAGTTTTGACGGACAGGGGGCTTCCGAGCAGTACTTC. Amino acid sequence: CASSFDGQGASEQYF.

This clonotype appeared once. V usage is TRBV18 and J usage is TRBJ1-1, with 10 bases aligning to TRBD1. CDR3 length: 17 amino acids. Germline V lookup: CDR1 KGHSH, CDR2 LQKENI. Unmatched junction bases numbered 10, after V lost 2 bases and J lost 4 bases. Written as DNA, the CDR3 is TGTGCCAGCTCACCAAAGACCGGGACAGGGGCTACCACTGAAGCTTTCTTT. It yields the protein CASSPKTGTGATTEAFF. Full variable domain (remainder filled in from reference TRBV18 and TRBJ1-1): NAGVMQNPRHLVRRRGQEARLRCSPMKGHSHVYWYRQLPEEGLKFMVYLQKENIIDESGMPKERFSAEFPKEGPSILRIQQVVRGDSAAYFCASSPKTGTGATTEAFFGQGTRLTVV.

This chain links TRBV4-2 with TRBJ1-1, with TRBD1 as a possible D gene (5 bases). V shed 3 bases and J shed 4 bases, with 18 bases lying between them. The CDR3 runs to 16 residues. Germline loops: CDR1 LGHNA, CDR2 YNFKEQ. This CDR3 reads CASSQDDSLLGTEAFF. The CDR3 nucleotides are TGTGCCAGCAGCCAGGACGACAGCTTGTTGGGCACTGAAGCTTTCTTT.